This TCR beta chain was captured by sequencing in a study of blood T cells in healthy people across ages. Study conclusions and caveats: Percentage of naive T cells showed a strong correlation with TCR beta diversity. It was held that the diversity estimates obtained from one million T cells were underestimates.

A second roughly 7 to 11 cycle PCR used barcoded and J-beta primers. TCRdb recomputed calls from the 5' RACE reads with MiXCR, one row per CDR3 protein. In the table there are 700,000 to 850,000 distinct CDR3 sequences, less than 70% of which are singletons. Comment on this clonotype: Its antigen is unidentified.

Aged about 6 to 95, donors were systemically healthy Caucasians from Russia. The authors isolated at least 6 million PBMCs per sample. CDR3 length equals 16 residues. The germline V gene has CDR1 MGHRA and CDR2 YSYEKL. Trimming removed 3 bases from V and 1 base from J; junction bases left unmatched: 8. The chain carries TRBV4-1 and TRBJ2-5, with 7 bases that match TRBD1. Sequencing was carried out using blood. The sequence was collected from a man aged 80 or over in good health. CDR3 nucleotides: TGCGCCAGCAGCCAGGATTCCGGGACAGCCCAAGAGACCCAGTACTTC. Residues: CASSQDSGTAQETQYF.